This passage covers 4 T cell receptor beta chains from one sample sequenced in a study of T and B cells in COVID-19 patients. TRB rearrangements were amplified by multiplex PCR with BIOMED2 TRB-A/B primers. TCRdb processed the multiplex PCR reads anew with MiXCR; each CDR3 protein has one entry. The table shows approximately 13,000 distinct CDR3 sequences, with under 30% occurring only once. Each TRB amplification used roughly 230-550 ng of genomic DNA from blood. Sample: blood. These receptors all come from a human donor who had recovered from COVID-19.

The V gene is TRBV14, the J gene TRBJ2-6; D gene uncertain. Trimming cost V 4 bases and J 2 bases, with 15 bases left between them. The CDR3 runs to 17 residues. Germline V gives CDR1 SGHDN, CDR2 FVKESK. DNA for the CDR3: TGTGCCAGCAGCCCCCGGCCCTCAGGCCCTGGGGCCAACGTCCTGACTTTC. Its protein is CASSPRPSGPGANVLTF.

The genes are TRBV6-5 and TRBJ2-1; TRBD2 agrees at 7 bases. CDR1 and CDR2 (germline): MNHEY, SVGAGI. Trimming cost V 7 bases and J 3 bases; bases outside gene matches: 3. CDR3 size: 13 residues. CDR3 coding DNA: TGTGCCAGCACTGCGGGAGTCTACAATGAGCAGTTCTTC. This sequence encodes CASTAGVYNEQFF.

The rearrangement joins TRBV10-3 to TRBJ2-7; 8 bases match TRBD2. V shed 6 bases and J 3 bases; nucleotides not matched to a gene: 7. Germline values: CDR1 ENHRY, CDR2 SYGVKD. The CDR3 is made up of 14 amino acids. CDR3 residues: CAIRTGTRDYEQYF. Written as DNA, the CDR3 is TGTGCCATCAGAACCGGGACTAGGGACTACGAGCAGTACTTC.

J is TRBJ2-7 and V is TRBV7-2; no definite D call. CDR1 and CDR2 from the germline V gene are SGHTA and FQGNSA. Between the trimmed V and J ends, which lost 4 bases and 2 bases, there was a span of 15 bases. This CDR3 has 15 residues. The CDR3 spells CASSSRPKAPYEQYF. The DNA of the CDR3 is TGTGCCAGCAGCTCACGACCGAAGGCTCCCTACGAGCAGTACTTC.